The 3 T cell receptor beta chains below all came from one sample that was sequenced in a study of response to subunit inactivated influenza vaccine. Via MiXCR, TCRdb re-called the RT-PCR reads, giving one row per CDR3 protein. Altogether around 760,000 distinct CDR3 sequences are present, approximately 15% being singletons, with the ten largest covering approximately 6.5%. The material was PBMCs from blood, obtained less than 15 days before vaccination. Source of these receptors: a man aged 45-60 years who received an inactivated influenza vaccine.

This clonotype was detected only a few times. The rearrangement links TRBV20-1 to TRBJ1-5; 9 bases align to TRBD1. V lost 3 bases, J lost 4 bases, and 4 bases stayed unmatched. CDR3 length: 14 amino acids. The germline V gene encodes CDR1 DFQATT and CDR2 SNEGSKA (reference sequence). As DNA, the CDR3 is TGCAGTGCTAGCGGACAGGGGAATAATCAGCCCCAGCATTTT. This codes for CSASGQGNNQPQHF.

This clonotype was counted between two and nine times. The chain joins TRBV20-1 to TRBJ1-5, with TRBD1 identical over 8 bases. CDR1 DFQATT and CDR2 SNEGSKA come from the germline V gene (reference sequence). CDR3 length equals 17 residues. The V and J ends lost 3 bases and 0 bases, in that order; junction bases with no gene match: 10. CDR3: CSASPYDRGYSNQPQHF. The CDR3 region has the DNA TGCAGTGCTAGCCCTTATGACAGGGGTTATAGCAATCAGCCCCAGCATTTT.

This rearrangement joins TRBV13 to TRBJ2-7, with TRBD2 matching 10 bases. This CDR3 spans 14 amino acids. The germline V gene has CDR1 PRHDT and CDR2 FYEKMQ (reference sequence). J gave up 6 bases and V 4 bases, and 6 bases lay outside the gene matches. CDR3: CASSSSSGSSEQYF. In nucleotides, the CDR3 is TGTGCCAGCAGCTCCTCTAGCGGGAGTTCCGAGCAGTACTTC. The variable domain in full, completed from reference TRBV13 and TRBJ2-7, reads AAGVIQSPRHLIKEKRETATLKCYPIPRHDTVYWYQQGPGQDPQFLISFYEKMQSDKGSIPDRFSAQQFSDYHSELNMSSLELGDSALYFCASSSSSGSSEQYFGPGTRLTVT.